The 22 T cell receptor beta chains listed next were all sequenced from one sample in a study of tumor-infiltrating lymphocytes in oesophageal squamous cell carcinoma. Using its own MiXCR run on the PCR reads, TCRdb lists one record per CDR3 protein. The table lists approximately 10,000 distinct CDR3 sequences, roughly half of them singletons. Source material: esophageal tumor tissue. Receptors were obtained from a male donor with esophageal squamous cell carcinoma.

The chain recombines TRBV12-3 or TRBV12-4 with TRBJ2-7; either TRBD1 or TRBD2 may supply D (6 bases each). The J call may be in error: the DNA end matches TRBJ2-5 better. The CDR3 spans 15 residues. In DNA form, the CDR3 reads TGTGCCAGCAGACGAACCGGGGGCCCCCAAGAGACCCAGTACTTC. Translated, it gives CASRRTGGPQETQYF.

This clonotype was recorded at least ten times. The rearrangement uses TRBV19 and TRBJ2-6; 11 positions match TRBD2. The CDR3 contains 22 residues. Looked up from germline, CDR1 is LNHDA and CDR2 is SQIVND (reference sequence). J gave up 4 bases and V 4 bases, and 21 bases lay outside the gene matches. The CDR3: CASSKPLVISGRAVAGANVLTF. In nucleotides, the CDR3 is TGTGCCAGTAGTAAACCTCTTGTGATTAGCGGGAGGGCCGTAGCCGGGGCCAACGTCCTGACTTTC.

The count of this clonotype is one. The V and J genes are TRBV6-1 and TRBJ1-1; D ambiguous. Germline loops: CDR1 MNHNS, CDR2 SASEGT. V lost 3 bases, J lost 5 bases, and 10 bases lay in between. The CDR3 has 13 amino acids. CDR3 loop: CASSEAGRTEAFF. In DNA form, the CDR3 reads TGTGCCAGCAGTGAGGCGGGTCGAACTGAAGCTTTCTTT.

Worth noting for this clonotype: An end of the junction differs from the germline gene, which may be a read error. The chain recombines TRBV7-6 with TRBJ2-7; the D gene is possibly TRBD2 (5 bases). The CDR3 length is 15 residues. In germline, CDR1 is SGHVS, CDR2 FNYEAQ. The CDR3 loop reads CASSLFFARENEQYF. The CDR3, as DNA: TGTGCTAGCAGCTTATTTTTTGCACGGGAAAATGAGCAGTACTTC.

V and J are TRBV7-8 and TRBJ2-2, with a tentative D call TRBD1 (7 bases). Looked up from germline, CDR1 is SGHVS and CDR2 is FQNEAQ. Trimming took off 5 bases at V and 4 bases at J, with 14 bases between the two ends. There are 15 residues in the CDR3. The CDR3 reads CASSPRQGGTGELFF. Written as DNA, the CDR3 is TGTGCCAGCAGCCCTAGACAGGGAGGCACCGGGGAGCTGTTTTTT.

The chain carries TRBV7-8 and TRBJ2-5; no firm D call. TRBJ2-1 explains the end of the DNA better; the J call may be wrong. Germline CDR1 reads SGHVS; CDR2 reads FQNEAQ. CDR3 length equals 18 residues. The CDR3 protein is CASSLREQLQDLYNEQFF. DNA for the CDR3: TGTGCCAGCAGCTTACGTGAGCAGCTCCAGGATCTATACAATGAGCAGTTCTTC.

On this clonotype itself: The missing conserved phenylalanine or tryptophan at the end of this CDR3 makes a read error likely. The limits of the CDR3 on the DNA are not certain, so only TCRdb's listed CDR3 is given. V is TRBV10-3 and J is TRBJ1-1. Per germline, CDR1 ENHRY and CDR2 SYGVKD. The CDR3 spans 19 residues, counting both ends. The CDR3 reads CAISESGLALSGMSSSSGQ.

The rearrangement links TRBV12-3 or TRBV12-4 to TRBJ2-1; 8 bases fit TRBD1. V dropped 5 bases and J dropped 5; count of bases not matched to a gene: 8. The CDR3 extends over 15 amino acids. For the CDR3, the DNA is TGTGCCAGCAGTCCGGACAGGGTGCTTCACAATGAGCAGTTCTTC. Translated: CASSPDRVLHNEQFF.

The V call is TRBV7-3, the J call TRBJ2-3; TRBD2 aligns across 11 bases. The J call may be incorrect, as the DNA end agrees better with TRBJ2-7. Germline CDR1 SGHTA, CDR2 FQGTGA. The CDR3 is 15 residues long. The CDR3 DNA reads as TGTGCCAGCAGCTTCCGACTAGCGGGGTACAATGAGCAGTACTTC. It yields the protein CASSFRLAGYNEQYF.

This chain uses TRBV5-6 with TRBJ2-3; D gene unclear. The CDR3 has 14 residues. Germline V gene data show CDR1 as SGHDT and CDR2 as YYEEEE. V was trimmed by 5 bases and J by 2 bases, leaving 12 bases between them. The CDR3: CASSAILVTDTQYF. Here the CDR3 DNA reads TGTGCCAGCAGTGCGATTCTGGTCACAGATACGCAGTATTTT.

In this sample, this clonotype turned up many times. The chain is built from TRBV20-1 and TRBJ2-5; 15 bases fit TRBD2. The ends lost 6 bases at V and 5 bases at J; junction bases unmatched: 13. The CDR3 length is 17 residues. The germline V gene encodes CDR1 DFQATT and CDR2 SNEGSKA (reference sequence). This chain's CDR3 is CSARGLAGGPRAETQYF. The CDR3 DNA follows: TGCAGTGCCCGAGGACTAGCGGGAGGGCCAAGGGCGGAGACCCAGTACTTC.

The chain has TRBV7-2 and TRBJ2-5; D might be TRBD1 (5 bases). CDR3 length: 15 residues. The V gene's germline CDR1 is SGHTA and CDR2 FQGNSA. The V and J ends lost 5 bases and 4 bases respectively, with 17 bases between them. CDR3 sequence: CASSTHLSQGETQYF. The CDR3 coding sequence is TGTGCCAGCAGCACCCATCTCTCCCAGGGAGAGACCCAGTACTTC.

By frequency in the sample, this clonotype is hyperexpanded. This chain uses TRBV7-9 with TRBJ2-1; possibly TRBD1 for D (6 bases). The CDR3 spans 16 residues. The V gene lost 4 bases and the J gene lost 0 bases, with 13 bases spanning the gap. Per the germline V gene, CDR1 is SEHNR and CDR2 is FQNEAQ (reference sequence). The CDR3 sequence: CASSSWTVSSYNEQFF. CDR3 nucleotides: TGTGCCAGCAGCTCCTGGACAGTGAGCTCCTACAATGAGCAGTTCTTC.

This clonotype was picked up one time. CDR3 protein: CASSLTAYSNQPQHF. Written as DNA, the CDR3 is TGTGCCAGCAGCCTGACAGCGTATAGCAATCAGCCCCAGCATTTT. This chain joins TRBV7-2 and TRBJ1-5; a weak D match, TRBD1 (5 bases). Trimming pared 5 bases from V and 0 bases from J, leaving 11 bases between. This CDR3 comprises 15 residues. CDR1 and CDR2 (germline): SGHTA, FQGNSA.

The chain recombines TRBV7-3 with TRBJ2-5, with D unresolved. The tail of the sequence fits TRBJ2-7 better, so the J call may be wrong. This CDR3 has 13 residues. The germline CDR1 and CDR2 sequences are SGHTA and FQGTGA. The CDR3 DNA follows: TGTGCCAGCAGCTTAGCTTCAGGTCCCGAGCAGTACTTC. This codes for CASSLASGPEQYF.

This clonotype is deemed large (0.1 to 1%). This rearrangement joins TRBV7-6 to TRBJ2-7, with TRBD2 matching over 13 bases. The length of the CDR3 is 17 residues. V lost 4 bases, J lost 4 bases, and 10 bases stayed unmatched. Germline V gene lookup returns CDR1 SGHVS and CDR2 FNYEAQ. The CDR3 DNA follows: TGTGCCAGCAGCTCCGGACTAGCGGGAGAAGTGGGGTACGAGCAGTACTTC. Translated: CASSSGLAGEVGYEQYF.

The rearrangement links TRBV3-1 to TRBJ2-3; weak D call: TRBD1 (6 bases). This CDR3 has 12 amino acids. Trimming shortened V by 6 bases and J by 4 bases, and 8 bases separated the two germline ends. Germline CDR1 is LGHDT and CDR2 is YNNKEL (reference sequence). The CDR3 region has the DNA TGTGCCAGCAGGAAGGGGGCAGATACGCAGTATTTT. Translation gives CASRKGADTQYF.

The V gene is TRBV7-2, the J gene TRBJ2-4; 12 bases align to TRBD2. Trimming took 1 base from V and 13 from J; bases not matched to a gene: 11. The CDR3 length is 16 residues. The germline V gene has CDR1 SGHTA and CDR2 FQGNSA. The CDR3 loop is CASSLVTSGRFAEQYF. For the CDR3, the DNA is TGTGCCAGCAGCTTAGTGACTAGCGGGAGATTCGCTGAGCAGTACTTC.

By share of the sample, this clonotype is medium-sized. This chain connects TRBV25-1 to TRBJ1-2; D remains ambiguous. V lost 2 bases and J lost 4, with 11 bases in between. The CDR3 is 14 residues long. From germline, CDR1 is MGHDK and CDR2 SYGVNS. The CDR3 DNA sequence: TGTGCCAGCAGTGAAACCCTCGGGTCCTATGGCTACACCTTC. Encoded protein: CASSETLGSYGYTF.

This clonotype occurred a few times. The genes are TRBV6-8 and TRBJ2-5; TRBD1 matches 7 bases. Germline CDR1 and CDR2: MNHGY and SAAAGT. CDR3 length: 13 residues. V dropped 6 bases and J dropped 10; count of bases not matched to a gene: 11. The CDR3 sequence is CASSPTGSPNQYF. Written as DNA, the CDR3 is TGTGCCAGCAGCCCGACAGGGTCCCCCAACCAGTACTTC.

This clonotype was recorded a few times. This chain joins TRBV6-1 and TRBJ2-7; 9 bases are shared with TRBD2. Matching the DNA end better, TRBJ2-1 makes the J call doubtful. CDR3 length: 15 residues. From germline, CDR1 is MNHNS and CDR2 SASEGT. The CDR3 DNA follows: TGTGCCAGCAGGAATAGCGGGAGACCTCAAGAGACCCAGTTCTTC. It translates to CASRNSGRPQETQFF.

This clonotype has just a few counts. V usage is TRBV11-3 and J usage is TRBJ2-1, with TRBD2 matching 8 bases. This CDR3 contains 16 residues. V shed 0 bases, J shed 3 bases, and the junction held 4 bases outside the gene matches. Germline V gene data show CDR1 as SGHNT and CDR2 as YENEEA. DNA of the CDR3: TGTGCCAGCAGCTTAGATGGGACTAGTGGCTACAATGAGCAGTTCTTC. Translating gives CASSLDGTSGYNEQFF.